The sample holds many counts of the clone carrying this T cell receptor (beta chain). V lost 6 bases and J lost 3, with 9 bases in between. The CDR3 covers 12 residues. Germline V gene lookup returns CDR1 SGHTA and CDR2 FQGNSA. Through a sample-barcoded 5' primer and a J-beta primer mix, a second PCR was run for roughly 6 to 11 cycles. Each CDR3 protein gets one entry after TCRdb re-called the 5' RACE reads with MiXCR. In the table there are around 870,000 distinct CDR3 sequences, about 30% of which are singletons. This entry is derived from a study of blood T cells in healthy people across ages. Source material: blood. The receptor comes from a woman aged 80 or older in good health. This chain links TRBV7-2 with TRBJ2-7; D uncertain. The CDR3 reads CASSPGLYEQYF. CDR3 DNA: TGTGCCAGCAGTCCCGGGCTCTACGAGCAGTACTTC. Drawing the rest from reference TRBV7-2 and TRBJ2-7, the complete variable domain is GAGVSQSPSNKVTEKGKDVELRCDPISGHTALYWYRQSLGQGLEFLIYFQGNSAPDKSGLPSDRFSAERTGGSVSTLTIQRTQQEDSAVYLCASSPGLYEQYFGPGTRLTVT.